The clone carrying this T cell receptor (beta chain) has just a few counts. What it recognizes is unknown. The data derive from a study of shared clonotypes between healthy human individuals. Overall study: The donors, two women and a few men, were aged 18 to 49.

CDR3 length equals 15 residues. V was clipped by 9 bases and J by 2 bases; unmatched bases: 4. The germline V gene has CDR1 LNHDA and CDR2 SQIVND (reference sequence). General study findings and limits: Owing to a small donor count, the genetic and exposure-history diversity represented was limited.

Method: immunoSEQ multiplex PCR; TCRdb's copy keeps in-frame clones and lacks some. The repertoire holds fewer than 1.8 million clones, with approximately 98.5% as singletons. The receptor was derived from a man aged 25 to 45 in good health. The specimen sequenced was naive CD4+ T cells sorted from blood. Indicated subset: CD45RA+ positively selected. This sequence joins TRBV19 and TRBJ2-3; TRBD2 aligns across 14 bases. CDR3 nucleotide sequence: TGTGCCAGCAGACTAGCGGGAGGGATCACAGATACGCAGTATTTT. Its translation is CASRLAGGITDTQYF.